Each of the 19 T cell receptor beta chains below was sequenced from the same sample in a study of T cells after yellow fever vaccination. A single record per CDR3 protein comes from TCRdb applying MiXCR to the 5' RACE reads. The sample shows 300,000 to 450,000 distinct CDR3 sequences, 6.2% of them seen only once. Source: PBMCs, taken 5 days after the yellow fever booster vaccination. Every receptor here comes from a man aged 25 to 45 who received the YFV17D yellow fever vaccine.

V and J are TRBV19 and TRBJ1-1, with D possibly matching TRBD1 (6 bases). Germline loops: CDR1 LNHDA, CDR2 SQIVND (reference sequence). The CDR3 length is 14 residues. V gave up 5 bases and J gave up 1 base, with 11 bases separating them. DNA for the CDR3: TGTGCCAGTAGTGGTAGGGGGTCGAACACTGAAGCTTTCTTT. Amino acid sequence: CASSGRGSNTEAFF. Drawing the rest from reference TRBV19 and TRBJ1-1, the complete variable domain is DGGITQSPKYLFRKEGQNVTLSCEQNLNHDAMYWYRQDPGQGLRLIYYSQIVNDFQKGDIAEGYSVSREKKESFPLTVTSAQKNPTAFYLCASSGRGSNTEAFFGQGTRLTVV.

This clonotype was recorded at least ten times. V gene TRBV12-3 or TRBV12-4 combines with J gene TRBJ2-7, with 7 bases that match TRBD1. The ends lost 6 bases at V and 6 bases at J; junction bases unmatched: 8. This CDR3 has 13 residues. The CDR3 here is CASSQLTGAEQYF. CDR3 bases: TGTGCCAGCAGCCAACTTACAGGGGCCGAGCAGTACTTC.

This clonotype was observed many times. The CDR3 nucleotides are TGTGCCAGCAGTCCTACTAGTACCGGGGAGCTGTTTTTT. Protein product: CASSPTSTGELFF. V usage is TRBV28 and J usage is TRBJ2-2; D possibly corresponds to TRBD2 (5 bases). This CDR3 region has 13 residues. The V and J ends lost 5 bases and 5 bases respectively, with 9 bases between them. Germline V gene lookup returns CDR1 MDHEN and CDR2 SYDVKM.

This sequence joins TRBV5-6 and TRBJ1-1, with TRBD1 matching 7 bases. Germline CDR1 reads SGHDT; CDR2 reads YYEEEE. This CDR3 has 14 residues. The trim removed 2 bases at V and 8 bases at J, leaving 9 bases unmatched. CDR3 coding DNA: TGTGCCAGCAGCTTAAGGGGGCTTATAAAGGAAGCTTTCTTT. The encoded protein is CASSLRGLIKEAFF.

The chain is built from TRBV6-1 and TRBJ2-2; 10 bases line up with TRBD1. The V segment lost 8 bases and the J segment 6 bases; nucleotides outside the gene matches: 15. The CDR3 is 17 residues long. Germline CDR1 and CDR2: MNHNS and SASEGT. The CDR3 loop reads CASLSFGYGQGAGELFF. The CDR3 bases are TGTGCCAGCCTCTCTTTTGGATATGGACAGGGGGCCGGGGAGCTGTTTTTT.

This chain joins TRBV7-9 and TRBJ2-1; D may be TRBD2 (5 bases). The germline V gene encodes CDR1 SEHNR and CDR2 FQNEAQ (reference sequence). The CDR3 sequence is 14 residues long. V shed 5 bases and J shed 12 bases, with 20 bases lying between them. The chain's CDR3 is CASSPEVVTTGQFF. As DNA, the CDR3 is TGTGCCAGCAGCCCAGAGGTGGTGACTACCGGGCAGTTCTTC.

This clonotype was observed at least ten times. The chain employs TRBV6-1 and TRBJ2-1; 13 bases align to TRBD2. The CDR3 runs 14 residues. CDR1 and CDR2 from the germline V gene are MNHNS and SASEGT. V dropped 6 bases and J dropped 10; count of bases not matched to a gene: 6. The CDR3 DNA reads TGTGCCAGCAGAGGGACTAGCGGGATTTCCGAGCAGTTCTTC. Translated: CASRGTSGISEQFF.

This clonotype was recorded at least ten times. V is TRBV3-1 and J is TRBJ2-5; TRBD2 aligns across 13 bases. Germline V gene sequence: CDR1 LGHDT, CDR2 YNNKEL (reference sequence). V gave up 0 bases and J gave up 5 bases; unmatched junction bases: 15. The CDR3 has 20 amino acids. The chain's CDR3 is CASSQDPPGTSGIRWETQYF. CDR3 bases: TGTGCCAGCAGCCAAGATCCCCCCGGGACTAGCGGGATAAGGTGGGAGACCCAGTACTTC.

The chain recombines TRBV20-1 with TRBJ2-7, with D uncertain. Germline V gene lookup returns CDR1 DFQATT and CDR2 SNEGSKA (reference sequence). The germline V and J ends were trimmed by 6 bases and 6 bases, with 24 bases remaining between them. CDR3 length: 15 residues. CDR3 in amino acids: CSAEAPLGPALEQYF. The CDR3 DNA is TGCAGTGCGGAAGCCCCCTTAGGACCCGCCCTCGAGCAGTACTTC.

This chain connects TRBV5-8 to TRBJ2-3; no definite D call. Trimming shortened V by 2 bases and J by 4 bases, and 11 bases separated the two germline ends. Germline CDR1 is SGHTS and CDR2 is YDEGEE. The CDR3 has 14 residues. In DNA, the CDR3 is TGTGCCAGCAGCTTTCGGAGAACCGCAGATACGCAGTATTTT. Translating gives CASSFRRTADTQYF.

This clonotype showed up many times. The chain joins TRBV20-1 to TRBJ2-7; no clear D gene. This CDR3 comprises 13 residues. Trimming pared 0 bases from V and 3 bases from J, leaving 9 bases between. Germline CDR1 is DFQATT and CDR2 is SNEGSKA (reference sequence). The CDR3 DNA reads as TGCAGTGCTAGAGAAGTCACCTTCTACGAGCAGTACTTC. Translating gives CSAREVTFYEQYF.

The chain joins TRBV5-1 to TRBJ2-1; 12 bases align to TRBD2. The ends lost 0 bases at V and 7 bases at J; junction bases unmatched: 5. CDR1 is SGHRS, CDR2 YFSETQ, per germline. This CDR3 is built from 16 residues. The CDR3 loop reads CASSLERLAGVNEQFF. The CDR3 coding sequence is TGCGCCAGCAGCTTGGAAAGACTAGCGGGAGTGAATGAGCAGTTCTTC.

V usage is TRBV28 and J usage is TRBJ2-7; tentative D call: TRBD2 (5 bases). This CDR3 has 14 amino acids. V shed 8 bases and J shed 7 bases, with 21 bases lying between them. Germline CDR1 reads MDHEN; CDR2 reads SYDVKM. CDR3 residues: CASQAGGPSKEQYF. The DNA for the CDR3 is TGTGCCAGCCAGGCTGGAGGCCCCTCAAAGGAGCAGTACTTC.

This clonotype showed up many times. The V and J genes are TRBV7-6 and TRBJ2-7, with D tentatively TRBD1 or TRBD2 (6 bases each). This CDR3 has 16 amino acids. The V gene lost 6 bases and the J gene lost 5 bases, with 23 bases spanning the gap. Germline values: CDR1 SGHVS, CDR2 FNYEAQ. DNA for the CDR3: TGTGCCAGCAGGAGAAACACAGAGGGGGGTATTGACGAGCAGTACTTC. This codes for CASRRNTEGGIDEQYF.

The chain links TRBV6-1 to TRBJ1-6, with 8 bases identical to TRBD1. The CDR3 totals 14 residues. After removal of 2 bases from V and 10 bases from J, the junction contained 4 bases not matched to a gene. Germline values: CDR1 MNHNS, CDR2 SASEGT. CDR3 sequence: CASSEWTGRSPLHF. The CDR3 nucleotides are TGTGCCAGCAGTGAATGGACAGGGCGGTCACCCCTCCACTTT.

This clonotype was picked up many times. The chain carries TRBV11-2 and TRBJ2-1, with 7 bases aligning to TRBD2. Germline lookup yields CDR1 SGHAT and CDR2 FQNNGV. This CDR3 has 18 amino acids. Losses at the gene ends were 0 bases for V and 2 bases for J; bases not matched to a gene: 10. The CDR3 region is CASSLDTWGGGTYNEQFF. CDR3 nucleotides: TGTGCCAGCAGCTTAGATACCTGGGGGGGAGGAACCTACAATGAGCAGTTCTTC.

The V call is TRBV2, the J call TRBJ1-6; 7 bases agree with TRBD1. The J segment lost 9 bases and the V segment lost 6 bases, leaving 8 bases of the junction unmatched. Germline CDR1 and CDR2: SNHLY and FYNNEI. The CDR3 extends over 14 amino acids. CDR3 sequence reads: CASSARQGSSPLHF. In nucleotides, the CDR3 is TGTGCCAGCAGCGCGCGACAGGGCTCTTCACCCCTCCACTTT.

At least ten counts were recorded for this clonotype. The chain couples TRBV5-5 to TRBJ2-3; no definite D call. Germline CDR1 reads SGHKS; CDR2 reads YYEKEE (reference sequence). This CDR3 is built from 12 residues. With 4 bases removed from V and 4 bases from J, the gap between germline ends came to 7 bases. The CDR3 protein is CASSLSADTQYF. CDR3 DNA sequence: TGTGCCAGCAGCCTCTCCGCAGATACGCAGTATTTT.

Many counts were recorded for this clonotype. V is TRBV7-2 and J is TRBJ2-1; TRBD2 matches at 11 bases. Per germline, CDR1 SGHTA and CDR2 FQGNSA. The CDR3 totals 13 residues. The CDR3 DNA sequence: TGTGCAGACGGGTTAGCGGGAGGGAGAGAGCAGTTCTTC. It yields the protein CADGLAGGREQFF.